These 27 T cell receptor beta chains originate from one sample sequenced in a study of T cells expressing NK-cell markers. TCRdb reprocessed the 5' RACE reads and reports one entry per CDR3 protein, with no DNA. The repertoire table contains about 15,000 distinct CDR3 sequences. What was sequenced was blood T cells: a sorted CD56 or NKG2C T cell subset, CD4+ or CD8+ T cells, or bulk PBMC T cells (not recorded which). The origin of the receptors is a man aged 18-69 years in good health.

The gene calls are TRBV12-3 or TRBV12-4 and TRBJ2-1; absent DNA, TCRdb's TRBD1 call cannot be checked. The CDR3 covers 14 residues. The CDR3 sequence is CASSFLGRGNEQFF.

This sequence joins TRBV5-1 and TRBJ1-2; TCRdb designates TRBD1, a call that cannot be tested without DNA. Germline assignment: CDR1 SGHRS and CDR2 YFSETQ. The CDR3 runs to 13 residues. CDR3 sequence: CASSVESGTGYTF. The complete variable domain, with remaining parts taken from reference TRBV5-1 and TRBJ1-2, reads KAGVTQTPRYLIKTRGQQVTLSCSPISGHRSVSWYQQTPGQGLQFLFEYFSETQRNKGNFPGRFSGRQFSNSRSEMNVSTLELGDSALYLCASSVESGTGYTFGSGTRLTVV.

The gene calls are TRBV15 and TRBJ2-1; lacking DNA, the TRBD1 call made by TCRdb goes unchecked. CDR1 and CDR2 (germline): LNHNV, YYDKDF (reference sequence). CDR3 length: 16 amino acids. This CDR3 is CATSSNRPRGYNEQFF.

The chain recombines TRBV5-5 with TRBJ2-1. This CDR3 has 12 residues. Germline V gives CDR1 SGHKS, CDR2 YYEKEE (reference sequence). This chain's CDR3 is CASSSQPNEQFF.

The chain links TRBV20-1 to TRBJ2-7; TCRdb indicates TRBD2, and absent DNA this call remains unverified. Germline CDR1 and CDR2: DFQATT and SNEGSKA (reference sequence). This CDR3 region has 14 residues. This CDR3 is CSALLARSSYEQYF.

The V gene is TRBV20-1, the J gene TRBJ1-1; TCRdb returns TRBD1, unconfirmable since there is no DNA. There are 14 residues in the CDR3. Germline V lookup: CDR1 DFQATT, CDR2 SNEGSKA (reference sequence). The CDR3 protein is CSASSFVQGAEAFF.

This chain joins TRBV5-6 and TRBJ2-7; TCRdb proposes TRBD1, but this gene call is untestable without DNA. The V gene's germline CDR1 is SGHDT and CDR2 YYEEEE. The CDR3 is 12 residues long. CDR3 amino acids: CASSGTAYEQYF. The entire variable domain, with the rest obtained from reference TRBV5-6 and TRBJ2-7, is as follows: DAGVTQSPTHLIKTRGQQVTLRCSPKSGHDTVSWYQQALGQGPQFIFQYYEEEERQRGNFPDRFSGHQFPNYSSELNVNALLLGDSALYLCASSGTAYEQYFGPGTRLTVT.

The chain couples TRBV7-9 to TRBJ2-1; TCRdb proposes TRBD2, but this gene call is untestable without DNA. The germline CDR1 and CDR2 sequences are SEHNR and FQNEAQ (reference sequence). The CDR3 covers 14 residues. The CDR3 sequence: CASSFAGGSNEQFF.

The chain employs TRBV19 and TRBJ1-5. The CDR3 runs to 14 residues. CDR1 and CDR2 (germline): LNHDA, SQIVND (reference sequence). CDR3: CASSIGGANQPQHF.

The rearrangement uses TRBV12-3 or TRBV12-4 and TRBJ2-1; TCRdb gives TRBD1 as the D gene, but with no DNA this cannot be confirmed. This CDR3 is 12 amino acids long. This chain's CDR3 is CASSPIPVEQFF.

This chain joins TRBV27 and TRBJ2-7; without DNA, the TCRdb call of TRBD1 cannot be checked. Per germline, CDR1 MNHEY and CDR2 SMNVEV (reference sequence). CDR3 size: 14 residues. The CDR3 here is CASSRGTGSYEQYF.

V usage is TRBV28 and J usage is TRBJ2-2. Germline values: CDR1 MDHEN, CDR2 SYDVKM. The CDR3 extends over 13 amino acids. CDR3 loop: CATRRTNTGELFF. The whole variable domain, remainder taken from reference TRBV28 and TRBJ2-2, is DVKVTQSSRYLVKRTGEKVFLECVQDMDHENMFWYRQDPGLGLRLIYFSYDVKMKEKGDIPEGYSVSREKKERFSLILESASTNQTSMYLCATRRTNTGELFFGEGSRLTVL.

This chain links TRBV20-1 with TRBJ2-7. The CDR3 totals 12 residues. CDR1 and CDR2 from the germline V gene are DFQATT and SNEGSKA (reference sequence). CDR3 residues: CSARRGQDEQYF.

The gene calls are TRBV6-2 or TRBV6-3 and TRBJ1-3; TCRdb gives TRBD1 as the D gene, but with no DNA this cannot be confirmed. Germline loops: CDR1 MNHEY, CDR2 SVGEGT. This CDR3 has 13 amino acids. CDR3 amino acids: CASRSTGRNTIYF.

CDR3 protein: CASSPRTGNTGELFF. J is TRBJ2-2 and V is TRBV25-1; the D call of TRBD1 rests on TCRdb alone, since no DNA is present to check it. The CDR3 length is 15 residues. Germline assignment: CDR1 MGHDK and CDR2 SYGVNS.

The V gene is TRBV27, the J gene TRBJ1-1; TCRdb returns TRBD1, unconfirmable since there is no DNA. CDR1 and CDR2 from the germline V gene are MNHEY and SMNVEV (reference sequence). The CDR3 length is 15 residues. The CDR3 spells CASSPLRDRIAEAFF.

CDR3 loop: CASSLFSVLETQYF. This chain connects TRBV7-8 to TRBJ2-5; TCRdb names TRBD2, which stays unverified in the absence of DNA. The germline CDR1 and CDR2 sequences are SGHVS and FQNEAQ. The CDR3 consists of 14 residues.

This clonotype is medium-sized by frequency. The rearrangement uses TRBV12-3 or TRBV12-4 and TRBJ2-1; TCRdb names TRBD1, which stays unverified in the absence of DNA. This CDR3 region has 13 residues. The CDR3 reads CASSWGTGDEQFF.

V gene TRBV18 combines with J gene TRBJ1-2. Germline loops: CDR1 KGHSH, CDR2 LQKENI. The CDR3 is made up of 13 amino acids. The CDR3 spells CASSPLGESGYTF.

The chain employs TRBV3-1 and TRBJ2-3; TCRdb names TRBD1, which stays unverified in the absence of DNA. The CDR3 is 13 residues long. Looked up from germline, CDR1 is LGHDT and CDR2 is YNNKEL (reference sequence). CDR3 sequence: CASSATIGGQRYF.

The chain uses TRBV20-1 and TRBJ2-7; TCRdb calls TRBD1, which cannot be checked without DNA. The CDR3 length is 13 residues. Germline CDR1 and CDR2: DFQATT and SNEGSKA (reference sequence). The CDR3 sequence is CSAKGQGGYEQYF.

The chain carries TRBV12-3 or TRBV12-4 and TRBJ2-4; TCRdb indicates TRBD2, and absent DNA this call remains unverified. The CDR3 runs to 12 residues. The CDR3 is CASSLAGGPQYF.

The chain uses TRBV5-5 and TRBJ2-1; TCRdb gives TRBD1 as the D gene, but with no DNA this cannot be confirmed. CDR1 and CDR2 from the germline V gene are SGHKS and YYEKEE (reference sequence). The CDR3 totals 14 residues. CDR3 amino acids: CASSLTGAYNEQFF.

The rearrangement links TRBV12-3 or TRBV12-4 to TRBJ1-6; no DNA is available, so the TRBD1 call from TCRdb remains unchecked. CDR3 length: 15 amino acids. This chain's CDR3 is CASSLGRGTLSPLHF.

V usage is TRBV7-3 and J usage is TRBJ2-1. Germline V gene data show CDR1 as SGHTA and CDR2 as FQGTGA. This CDR3 is 16 amino acids long. This chain's CDR3 is CASSLSWTSEGNEQFF.

The chain has TRBV7-8 and TRBJ2-7; the TCRdb call, TRBD1, lacks DNA for checking. The CDR3 totals 15 residues. From germline, CDR1 is SGHVS and CDR2 FQNEAQ. CDR3 residues: CASSSGVPGWNEQYF.

This rearrangement joins TRBV5-1 to TRBJ2-3; TCRdb outputs TRBD1, but without DNA this stays unchecked. Germline V gene lookup returns CDR1 SGHRS and CDR2 YFSETQ. The CDR3 loop spans 15 amino acids. This CDR3 reads CASSHGQGNTDTQYF.